The clone carrying this T cell receptor (beta chain) was seen a handful of times. The data were taken from a study of CD8+ T cells in alopecia areata. The V gene end was trimmed by 4 bases and the J gene end by 5 bases; junction bases not matched to a gene: 6. The CDR3 is made up of 15 amino acids. Germline loops: CDR1 SGHDN, CDR2 FVKESK. Lesional scalp punch biopsies and peripheral blood came from alopecia areata patients. Extraction of RNA preceded its reverse transcription into cDNA, which served as the sequencing template. TCRdb keeps only in-frame clones here, not all; method: immunoSEQ multiplex PCR. The table records around 200,000 clones, over 55% of them present only once.

The chain joins TRBV14 to TRBJ2-1, with 9 bases identical to TRBD2. Sequenced here: CD4+ T cells sorted from blood, sampled at week 0. The sequence was collected from a human donor with alopecia areata. The CDR3 protein is CASSRRVAGDNEQFF. The CDR3 DNA sequence: TGTGCCAGCAGCCGACGGGTAGCGGGGGACAATGAGCAGTTCTTC.